The sequence of this TCR beta chain was determined in a study of control samples from healthy donors and cancer patients. Per the germline V gene, CDR1 is PRHDT and CDR2 is FYEKMQ (reference sequence). V was trimmed by 1 base and J by 1 base, leaving 8 bases between them. The CDR3 contains 15 residues. Profiled with immunoSEQ multiplex PCR; TCRdb holds only in-frame clones, not every one. The table shows 120,000 or so clones, with roughly 92% occurring only once. This chain joins TRBV13 and TRBJ2-1; D possibly corresponds to TRBD1 (6 bases). The sequence was collected from a man older than 75 with head and neck cancer. Sample: PBMCs. The CDR3 region has the DNA TGTGCCAGCAGCTTAGAGACAGGATCCTACAATGAGCAGTTCTTC. Translation gives CASSLETGSYNEQFF.